There are many counts of the clone carrying this T cell receptor beta chain. Its specificity is not known. The lymph nodes were axillary draining lymph nodes from breast cancer patients. This record comes from a study of breast tumors, draining lymph nodes, adjacent tissues. Study findings and constraints: Tumor and nontumor repertoires were significantly more similar in luminal-like than in basal-like breast cancer. Data only fit, rather than demonstrated, lymph node origin of most tumor T cells. Tumor TCR diversity was below lymph nodes but above nontumor tissue.

V lost 8 bases, J lost 6 bases, and 2 bases stayed unmatched. CDR1 is LGHNA, CDR2 YNFKEQ, per germline. This CDR3 region has 13 residues. Each CDR3 protein is one row after TCRdb ran MiXCR on the multiplex PCR reads. The table includes about 230,000 distinct CDR3 sequences, approximately 29% detected once. This clonotype was obtained from a female donor with breast cancer. Some clones in this sample may be carry-over from other donors' samples. The specimen sequenced was axillary lymph node tissue. V usage is TRBV4-2 and J usage is TRBJ1-4; 11 nucleotides line up with TRBD1. The CDR3 is CASEGQGDEKLFF. CDR3 DNA: TGTGCCAGCGAGGGACAGGGGGATGAAAAACTGTTTTTT.